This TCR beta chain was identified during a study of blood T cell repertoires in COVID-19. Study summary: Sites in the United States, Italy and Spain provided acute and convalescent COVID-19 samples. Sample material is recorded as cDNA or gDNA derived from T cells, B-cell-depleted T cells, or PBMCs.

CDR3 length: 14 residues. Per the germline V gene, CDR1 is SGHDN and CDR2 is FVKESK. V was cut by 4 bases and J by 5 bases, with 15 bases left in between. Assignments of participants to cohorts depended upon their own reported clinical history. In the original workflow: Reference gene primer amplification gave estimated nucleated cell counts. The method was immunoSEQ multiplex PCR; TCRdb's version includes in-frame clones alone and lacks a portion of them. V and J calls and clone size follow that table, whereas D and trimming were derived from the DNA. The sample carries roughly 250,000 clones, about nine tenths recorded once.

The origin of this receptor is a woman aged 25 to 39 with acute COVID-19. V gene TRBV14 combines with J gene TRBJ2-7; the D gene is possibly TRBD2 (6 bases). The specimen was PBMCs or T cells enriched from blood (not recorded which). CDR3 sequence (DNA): TGTGCCAGCAGCCCTCGGGACTTACAACACGAGCAGTACTTC. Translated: CASSPRDLQHEQYF.